The following is a TCR beta chain sequence with its context. CDR1 and CDR2 from the germline V gene are SGDLS and YYNGEE. V was pared by 3 bases and J by 2 bases, with 8 bases of the junction left unmatched. The CDR3 length is 16 residues. The sample is drawn from a study of OX40 agonist ivuxolimab in advanced cancers. On the study more broadly: There were three patients with partial responses, one having hepatocellular carcinoma and two cutaneous melanoma.

TCRdb's copy holds only in-frame clones and misses some; the assay was immunoSEQ multiplex PCR. The sample lists nearly 35,000 clones, over 80% occurring once. The receptor comes from an adult with an advanced solid tumor such as melanoma, head and neck, liver or kidney cancer. This chain connects TRBV9 to TRBJ2-3; TRBD1 agrees at 8 bases. The input for sequencing was CD4+ or CD8+ T cells sorted from blood, taken in a trial of the OX40 agonist ivuxolimab. DNA for the CDR3: TGTGCCAGCAGCGCTTACTCGGGACAGGACACAGATACGCAGTATTTT. Protein product: CASSAYSGQDTDTQYF.